These 30 T cell receptor beta chains share one sample of origin, sequenced in a study of T cell responses to AZD1222 COVID-19 vaccine. Produced via immunoSEQ multiplex PCR; TCRdb's table is partial and in-frame only. The sample includes tens of thousands of clones, 90% to 95% of them seen just once. The specimen was peripheral blood, collected on day 0 of AZD1222 vaccination. Receptors originate from an adult in good health.

The chain uses TRBV5-6 and TRBJ1-2; TRBD1 agrees at 7 bases. Germline V gene lookup returns CDR1 SGHDT and CDR2 YYEEEE. The CDR3 has 17 residues. The V and J ends lost 4 bases and 5 bases, in that order; junction bases with no gene match: 17. The CDR3 DNA reads TGTGCCAGCAGCGCTCCTACAGGGGAGGGAATCGTTTATGGCTACACCTTC. Protein product: CASSAPTGEGIVYGYTF.

The CDR3 loop reads CASSLAGTSTGELFF. The CDR3 DNA reads TGCGCCAGCAGCTTGGCCGGGACTAGCACCGGGGAGCTGTTTTTT. The chain uses TRBV5-1 and TRBJ2-2, with 8 bases fitting TRBD2. Germline-derived CDR1 and CDR2 are SGHRS and YFSETQ. Trimming at V came to 0 bases and at J to 4 bases, leaving 2 bases not matched to a gene. The CDR3 extends over 15 amino acids.

The V and J genes are TRBV4-1 and TRBJ2-5; TRBD2 agrees at 15 bases. Losses at the gene ends were 0 bases for V and 3 bases for J; bases not matched to a gene: 8. The CDR3 length is 19 residues. Germline CDR1 and CDR2: MGHRA and YSYEKL. In nucleotides, the CDR3 is TGCGCCAGCAGCCAAGAAGGGTTCGGGACTAGCGGGGGGAAAGAGACCCAGTACTTC. Amino acid sequence: CASSQEGFGTSGGKETQYF.

This chain's CDR3 is CASSPFFSGANVLTF. The DNA of the CDR3 is TGTGCCAGCAGTCCCTTCTTTTCTGGGGCCAACGTCCTGACTTTC. The genes are TRBV7-9 and TRBJ2-6; D is uncertain. There are 15 residues in the CDR3. Per germline, CDR1 SEHNR and CDR2 FQNEAQ (reference sequence). Trimming pared 6 bases from V and 1 base from J, leaving 10 bases between.

The V gene is TRBV6-6, the J gene TRBJ1-1, with TRBD1 identical over 9 bases. CDR3 size: 13 residues. V dropped 11 bases and J dropped 4; count of bases not matched to a gene: 8. CDR1 is MNHNY, CDR2 SVGAGI, per germline (reference sequence). The CDR3 loop reads CAAHRGLGTEAFF. The DNA of the CDR3 is TGTGCCGCACACAGGGGGCTGGGCACTGAAGCTTTCTTT.

V usage is TRBV5-4 and J usage is TRBJ2-5, with D unresolved. Germline V gene sequence: CDR1 SGHNT, CDR2 YYREEE (reference sequence). The V and J ends lost 4 bases and 4 bases respectively, with 11 bases between them. The CDR3 extends over 13 amino acids. CDR3 nucleotides: TGTGCCAGCAGCCCAGGACGGTCAGAGACCCAGTACTTC. This codes for CASSPGRSETQYF.

The V gene is TRBV7-6, the J gene TRBJ2-7; no reliable D call. Trimming removed 0 bases from V and 5 bases from J, with 20 bases in between. The CDR3 runs 17 residues. Per the germline V gene, CDR1 is SGHVS and CDR2 is FNYEAQ. This chain's CDR3 is CASSLALLGKKADEQYF. As DNA, the CDR3 is TGTGCCAGCAGCTTAGCGCTCTTAGGGAAGAAGGCCGACGAGCAGTACTTC.

CDR3: CASSLRGTLTDTQYF. As DNA, the CDR3 is TGTGCCAGCAGCCTGCGAGGCACCCTCACAGATACGCAGTATTTT. The chain joins TRBV5-4 to TRBJ2-3; unclear D gene. Germline V CDR1 and CDR2: SGHNT, YYREEE (reference sequence). The CDR3 runs to 15 residues. With 4 bases removed from V and 2 bases from J, the gap between germline ends came to 14 bases. The variable domain in full, completed from reference TRBV5-4 and TRBJ2-3, reads ETGVTQSPTHLIKTRGQQVTLRCSSQSGHNTVSWYQQALGQGPQFIFQYYREEENGRGNFPPRFSGLQFPNYSSELNVNALELDDSALYLCASSLRGTLTDTQYFGPGTRLTVL.

The gene calls are TRBV11-2 and TRBJ1-4, with 7 positions matching TRBD1. CDR3 length: 15 amino acids. The V and J ends lost 5 bases and 8 bases, in that order; junction bases with no gene match: 11. In germline, CDR1 is SGHAT, CDR2 FQNNGV. CDR3 DNA: TGTGCCAGCAGCCCAACCGGGCAGGGGGGAGAAAAACTGTTTTTT. It codes for CASSPTGQGGEKLFF.

The chain couples TRBV28 to TRBJ2-2; weak D call: TRBD1 (5 bases). Germline lookup yields CDR1 MDHEN and CDR2 SYDVKM. V lost 4 bases to trimming and J lost 0 bases, with 15 bases between them. The CDR3 consists of 17 residues. The CDR3 region is CASSSAQETANTGELFF. Written as DNA, the CDR3 is TGTGCCAGCAGTTCAGCACAGGAGACGGCGAACACCGGGGAGCTGTTTTTT. Variable domain in full (rest from reference TRBV28 and TRBJ2-2): DVKVTQSSRYLVKRTGEKVFLECVQDMDHENMFWYRQDPGLGLRLIYFSYDVKMKEKGDIPEGYSVSREKKERFSLILESASTNQTSMYLCASSSAQETANTGELFFGEGSRLTVL.

V usage is TRBV5-1 and J usage is TRBJ2-5; 11 bases fit TRBD1. V shed 5 bases, J shed 4 bases, and the junction held 1 base outside the gene matches. Germline V CDR1 and CDR2: SGHRS, YFSETQ. The CDR3 loop spans 13 amino acids. The CDR3 DNA reads TGCGCCAGCAGGGACAGGGGGCGAGAGACCCAGTACTTC. This translates into CASRDRGRETQYF.

The chain combines TRBV6-6 with TRBJ2-7; possible D gene TRBD1, 6 bases. V lost 7 bases and J 5 bases, leaving 18 bases between the germline ends. Germline values: CDR1 MNHNY, CDR2 SVGAGI (reference sequence). The CDR3 is 14 amino acids. The CDR3 DNA is TGTGCCAGCAACGTACAGGGCCAATGGGACGAGCAGTACTTC. It codes for CASNVQGQWDEQYF.

The chain links TRBV7-8 to TRBJ2-1; either TRBD1 or TRBD2 may supply D (5 bases each). This CDR3 has 16 residues. Germline CDR1 SGHVS, CDR2 FQNEAQ. With 0 bases removed from V and 3 bases from J, the gap between germline ends came to 12 bases. The CDR3 nucleotides read TGTGCCAGCAGCTTAGCGGCCAGGGCGGGCTACAATGAGCAGTTCTTC. Amino acids: CASSLAARAGYNEQFF.

The chain joins TRBV6-5 to TRBJ1-5; the D is unclear. Trimming pared 5 bases from V and 7 bases from J, leaving 9 bases between. The germline CDR1 and CDR2 sequences are MNHEY and SVGAGI. This CDR3 is 12 amino acids long. CDR3 sequence (DNA): TGTGCCAGCAGTACCCGCGGACAGCCCCAGCATTTT. It encodes CASSTRGQPQHF.

V is TRBV5-1 and J is TRBJ1-5; 8 bases match TRBD1. The V and J ends lost 9 bases and 4 bases, in that order; junction bases with no gene match: 6. This CDR3 contains 13 residues. CDR1 is SGHRS and CDR2 is YFSETQ in the germline V gene. The CDR3 loop is CAIDRGRNQPQHF. The DNA for the CDR3 is TGCGCCATCGACAGGGGAAGGAATCAGCCCCAGCATTTT.

The CDR3 DNA reads TGTGCCAGCAGTCAACCGGGACAGGGAGAGACTGAAGCTTTCTTT. Amino acids: CASSQPGQGETEAFF. The chain couples TRBV6-5 to TRBJ1-1; 9 nucleotides line up with TRBD1. Germline CDR1 MNHEY, CDR2 SVGAGI. Trimming took 5 bases from V and 5 from J; bases not matched to a gene: 9. CDR3 length: 15 residues.

The chain links TRBV9 to TRBJ2-7, with 7 nucleotides matching TRBD1. The CDR3 is 12 residues long. The germline gives CDR1 SGDLS, CDR2 YYNGEE. The ends lost 3 bases at V and 6 bases at J; junction bases unmatched: 3. The CDR3 DNA reads TGTGCCAGCAGCGGAAACAGGGGCGAGCAGTACTTC. Its protein product is CASSGNRGEQYF.

The chain combines TRBV28 with TRBJ2-7; 7 bases agree with TRBD1. The CDR3 contains 16 residues. Germline lookup yields CDR1 MDHEN and CDR2 SYDVKM. V lost 5 bases to trimming and J lost 0 bases; unmatched junction nucleotides: 10. CDR3 sequence: CASSAAGTVSSYEQYF. CDR3 sequence (DNA): TGTGCCAGCAGTGCCGCCGGGACAGTCAGCTCCTACGAGCAGTACTTC.

The chain has TRBV6-6 and TRBJ1-2; the match to TRBD1 covers 8 bases. V lost 6 bases to trimming and J lost 7 bases; unmatched junction nucleotides: 10. The CDR3 covers 14 residues. Per germline, CDR1 MNHNY and CDR2 SVGAGI (reference sequence). The CDR3 DNA is TGTGCCAGCAGCCAAACCGACGGACAGGGTGGCTACACCTTC. Residues: CASSQTDGQGGYTF.

The rearrangement uses TRBV27 and TRBJ1-5, with a possible D match to TRBD1 (5 bases). Deletions cut 2 bases from V and 2 bases from J, with 7 bases between. The CDR3 is 14 amino acids. CDR1 MNHEY and CDR2 SMNVEV come from the germline V gene (reference sequence). In DNA form, the CDR3 reads TGTGCCAGCAGTTTAAGGGACGGCAATCAGCCCCAGCATTTT. Residues: CASSLRDGNQPQHF.

The CDR3 DNA sequence: TGTGCCAGCAGCTTGGTGGCGGAGACCCAGTACTTC. Translation: CASSLVAETQYF. The J gene is TRBJ2-5, the V gene TRBV5-5; D unresolved. Trimming shortened V by 0 bases and J by 5 bases, and 5 bases separated the two germline ends. The germline CDR1 and CDR2 sequences are SGHKS and YYEKEE (reference sequence). The CDR3 contains 12 residues. Full variable domain (outside the CDR3, taken from reference TRBV5-5 and TRBJ2-5): DAGVTQSPTHLIKTRGQQVTLRCSPISGHKSVSWYQQVLGQGPQFIFQYYEKEERGRGNFPDRFSARQFPNYSSELNVNALLLGDSALYLCASSLVAETQYFGPGTRLLVL.

The chain recombines TRBV6-5 with TRBJ1-3; D call uncertain. With 5 bases removed from V and 0 bases from J, the gap between germline ends came to 11 bases. CDR1 and CDR2 (germline): MNHEY, SVGAGI. The CDR3 is 15 amino acids. DNA for the CDR3: TGTGCCAGCAGTCCGGACGGATTCTCTGGAAACACCATATATTTT. Translated, it gives CASSPDGFSGNTIYF.

The chain carries TRBV24-1 and TRBJ1-6; TRBD1 matches 7 bases. Germline V gene lookup returns CDR1 KGHDR and CDR2 SFDVKD. The CDR3 length is 14 residues. The junction had 5 bases not matched to a gene; V was cut back by 9 bases and J by 4 bases. For the CDR3, the DNA is TGTGCCACCCAGGGGGAAGGGTATAATTCACCCCTCCACTTT. Protein product: CATQGEGYNSPLHF.

This rearrangement joins TRBV12-3 or TRBV12-4 to TRBJ1-3; D is undetermined. Trimming removed 2 bases at V and 4 bases at J, with 3 bases between. This CDR3 contains 12 residues. In nucleotides, the CDR3 is TGTGCCAGCAGTTTAAAGGGAAACACCATATATTTT. This sequence encodes CASSLKGNTIYF.

This chain links TRBV5-1 with TRBJ2-7, with D unresolved. The CDR3 loop spans 15 amino acids. Germline-derived CDR1 and CDR2 are SGHRS and YFSETQ. V was pared by 4 bases and J by 0 bases, with 14 bases between. The chain's CDR3 is CASSPGPETSYEQYF. CDR3 coding DNA: TGCGCCAGCAGCCCTGGTCCAGAAACCTCCTACGAGCAGTACTTC.

The CDR3 here is CASSNREGTGELFF. In DNA, the CDR3 is TGCGCCAGCAGCAACAGGGAAGGGACCGGGGAGCTGTTTTTT. The rearrangement joins TRBV5-1 to TRBJ2-2; D is perhaps TRBD1 (6 bases). In germline, CDR1 is SGHRS, CDR2 YFSETQ. The CDR3 is 14 residues long. V was cut by 4 bases and J by 5 bases, with 12 bases left in between.

V gene TRBV28 combines with J gene TRBJ2-7; D not certain. From germline, CDR1 is MDHEN and CDR2 SYDVKM. The CDR3 extends over 12 amino acids. Trimming took 1 base from V and 5 from J, leaving 6 bases between them. Here the CDR3 reads CASSLSRNEQYF. DNA of the CDR3: TGTGCCAGCAGTTTATCCAGAAACGAGCAGTACTTC.

This clone was seen just once. Other DNA sequences within the sample encode an identical CDR3. The genes are TRBV6-5 and TRBJ1-2; 7 positions match TRBD1. CDR1 and CDR2 (germline): MNHEY, SVGAGI. The CDR3 runs 14 residues. Losses at the gene ends were 6 bases for V and 2 bases for J; bases not matched to a gene: 6. CDR3 protein: CASRRTGENYGYTF. In nucleotides, the CDR3 is TGTGCCAGCAGAAGGACAGGAGAAAACTATGGCTACACCTTC.

The chain carries TRBV3-1 (or the pseudogene TRBV3-2) and TRBJ1-5; D gene uncertain. Trimming shortened V by 0 bases and J by 9 bases, and 9 bases separated the two germline ends. From germline, CDR1 is LGHDT and CDR2 YNNKEL (reference sequence). This CDR3 region has 13 residues. The CDR3, as DNA: TGTGCCAGCAGCCAAGATCGTGGAAGGCCCCAGCATTTT. This translates into CASSQDRGRPQHF.

The V and J genes are TRBV5-6 and TRBJ1-5, with a tentative D call TRBD1 (6 bases). Germline V gene sequence: CDR1 SGHDT, CDR2 YYEEEE. The CDR3 sequence is 14 residues long. V lost 3 bases and J lost 2, with 9 bases in between. The CDR3, as DNA: TGTGCCAGCAGCTGGAGACAGGGCAATCAGCCCCAGCATTTT. This sequence encodes CASSWRQGNQPQHF.